This TCR beta chain appears in the sequencing data of a study of shared clonotypes between healthy human individuals. CDR3 length: 19 amino acids. In this sample, this clone turned up once. Libraries were prepared by immunoSEQ multiplex PCR; TCRdb keeps only in-frame clonotypes and omits some of them. The data contain 750,000 to 1,000,000 clones, around 93% of them seen just once; the ten biggest clones take up 24%. Naive-designated CD8 cells lacked CD45RO, were positively enriched for CCR7, and omitted terminally differentiated effector memory CD45RA+ cells. The V and J genes are TRBV21-1 and TRBJ1-5. TRBV21-1 is assigned pseudogene status. The TCR comes from a man aged 25-40 years in good health. The sequenced sample was naive CD8+ T cells sorted from blood. The DNA for the CDR3 is TGTGCCAGCAGCACCCAGACCGAGGTGCAGATTAACGGCAATCAGCCCCAGCATTTT. Translation gives CASSTQTEVQINGNQPQHF.